This T cell receptor beta chain was recovered during a study of shared clonotypes between healthy human individuals. Study-wide findings and caveats: Clonotype sharing among the donors was expected to vary with sequencing depth. Among non-shared clonotypes, generation probabilities were lower than among those shared by all four donors. The study found about 4.6% of naive CD4 clonotypes shared across a handful of donors.

Sequencing used immunoSEQ multiplex PCR; TCRdb keeps in-frame clones, though not all of them. The sample holds over 750,000 clones, just over 95% seen once. A single count supports this clone. The antigen is not known. Germline V CDR1 and CDR2: PRHDT, FYEKMQ (reference sequence). The ends were cut back, 5 bases at V and 6 bases at J, with 11 bases in the middle. The length of the CDR3 is 13 residues. The naive CD8 subset, CD45RO-negative cells positively selected for CCR7, excluded terminally differentiated effector memory CD45RA+ cells. All donors were healthy HIV-negative adults lacking recent acute infections or vaccinations.

Sequencing was carried out using naive CD8+ T cells sorted from blood. The origin of this receptor is a man aged 30 to 39 in good health. The chain couples TRBV13 to TRBJ2-1; tentatively, D is TRBD1 or TRBD2 (5 bases each). Here the CDR3 reads CASSLRDRNEQFF. CDR3 in DNA: TGTGCCAGCAGCCTCCGGGACCGCAATGAGCAGTTCTTC.